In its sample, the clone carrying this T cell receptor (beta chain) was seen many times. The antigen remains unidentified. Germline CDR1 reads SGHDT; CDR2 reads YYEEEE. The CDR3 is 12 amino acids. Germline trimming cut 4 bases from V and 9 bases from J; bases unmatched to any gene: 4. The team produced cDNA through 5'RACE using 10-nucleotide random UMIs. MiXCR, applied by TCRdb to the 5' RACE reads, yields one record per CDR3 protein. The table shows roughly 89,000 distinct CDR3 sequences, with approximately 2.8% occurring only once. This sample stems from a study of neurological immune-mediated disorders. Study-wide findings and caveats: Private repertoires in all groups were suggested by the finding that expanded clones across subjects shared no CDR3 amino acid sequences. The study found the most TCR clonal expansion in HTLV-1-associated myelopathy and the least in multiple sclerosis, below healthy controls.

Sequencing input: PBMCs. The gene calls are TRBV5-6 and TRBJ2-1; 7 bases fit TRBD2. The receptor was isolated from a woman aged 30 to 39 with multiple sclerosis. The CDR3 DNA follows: TGTGCCAGCAGCGAGGGAGGGCGTGAGCAGTTCTTC. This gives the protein CASSEGGREQFF.